The rows below give T cell receptor beta chains drawn from one sample of a study of OX40 agonist ivuxolimab in advanced cancers. Here immunoSEQ multiplex PCR was the method, and the copy in TCRdb shows in-frame clones only, minus some. The sample has 60,000 to 65,000 clones; about 86% are singletons. The specimen was CD4+ or CD8+ T cells sorted from blood, collected in a trial of the OX40 agonist ivuxolimab. The receptors originated from an adult with an advanced solid tumor such as melanoma, head and neck, liver or kidney cancer. CDR3s include the opening cysteine and the closing phenylalanine or tryptophan. Fields, in order: D gene, V gene, J gene, clone size, CDR3 DNA, CDR3 protein. D genes are given only for firm matches. Rows give clone size only sometimes, using once, few, many, or a class for an expanded clone.

-,TRBV5-1,TRBJ2-5,-,TGCGCCAGCAGCCTCTGGGAAGAGGAGACCCAGTACTTC,CASSLWEEETQYF
TRBD1,TRBV29-1,TRBJ2-1,few,TGCAGCGTTACCCCCGGGGACAGGATTTACAATGAGCAGTTCTTC,CSVTPGDRIYNEQFF
TRBD1,TRBV6-1,TRBJ2-1,-,TGTGCCAGCAGCATCCGGGACAGGGTCTATGAGCAGTTCTTC,CASSIRDRVYEQFF
TRBD1,TRBV15,TRBJ2-7,-,TGTGCCACCAGCAGAGATCTGACAGGGGTGACCTACGAGCAGTACTTC,CATSRDLTGVTYEQYF
-,TRBV4-2,TRBJ2-7,-,TGTGCCAGCAGCCAATTGGGACTCAACTACGAGCAGTACTTC,CASSQLGLNYEQYF
-,TRBV15,TRBJ1-1,-,TGTGCCACCAGCCGTGACGGACTGGGAGGAACTGAAGCTTTCTTT,CATSRDGLGGTEAFF
-,TRBV7-5,TRBJ2-4,-,TGTGCCAGAAGCTTAAAAACAGGGGATGACAAAAACATTCAGTACTTC,CARSLKTGDDKNIQYF
TRBD1,TRBV25-1,TRBJ1-2,few,TGTGCCAGCAGCCCAAGTCCCGGGACAGCCTCCTACACCTATGGCTACACCTTC,CASSPSPGTASYTYGYTF
-,TRBV15,TRBJ1-1,-,TGTGCCACCAGCAGAGTGGGGGGGAGAAGGAACACTGAAGCTTTCTTT,CATSRVGGRRNTEAFF
-,TRBV27,TRBJ2-2,-,TGTGCCAGCAGTTTACGAGGTGGCGACACCGGGGAGCTGTTTTTT,CASSLRGGDTGELFF
TRBD1,TRBV5-4,TRBJ2-7,-,TGTGCCAGCAGCTCGGGACAGGTTCCCGCCTACGAGCAGTACTTC,CASSSGQVPAYEQYF
TRBD1,TRBV19,TRBJ1-1,-,TGTGCCAGTAGTATTGGACAGGGGTCGGTGAACACTGAAGCTTTCTTT,CASSIGQGSVNTEAFF
-,TRBV9,TRBJ1-3,-,TGTGCCAGCAGCGTAGTAGCGGGGGAGGCTGGAAACACCATATATTTT,CASSVVAGEAGNTIYF
TRBD2,TRBV5-1,TRBJ2-1,-,TGCGCCAGCAGCTCTGGACTAGCGGGGCCCAATGAGCAGTTCTTC,CASSSGLAGPNEQFF
TRBD1,TRBV29-1,TRBJ2-7,-,TGCAGCGTCGAAACCGGGACAGCGGACGAGCAGTACTTC,CSVETGTADEQYF
-,TRBV28,TRBJ2-7,-,TGTGCCAGCAGTTTTGGAGGGGGTGGGTCACACGAGCAGTACTTC,CASSFGGGGSHEQYF
TRBD1,TRBV28,TRBJ1-5,-,TGTGCCAGCAGTAAGGACAGGGGAAATCAGCCCCAGCATTTT,CASSKDRGNQPQHF
TRBD1,TRBV6-5,TRBJ1-6,-,TGTGCCAGCAGAACTACAGGGGGATTTAATTCACCCCTCCACTTT,CASRTTGGFNSPLHF
-,TRBV12-5,TRBJ1-2,-,TGTGCTAGTGGTTTGGTAAACGGACGGGCAGGAGGGGGTCATGGCTACACCTTC,CASGLVNGRAGGGHGYTF
-,TRBV7-8,TRBJ1-5,-,TGTGCCAGCAGTCTAGGGAGCCATCAGCCCCAGCATTTT,CASSLGSHQPQHF
TRBD2,TRBV9,TRBJ2-7,-,TGTGCCAGCAGCGTAAGCAGCGGGGGTTACGAGCAGTACTTC,CASSVSSGGYEQYF
-,TRBV29-1,TRBJ2-7,-,TGCAGCGCGAGGGGGAACGAGCAGTACTTC,CSARGNEQYF
-,TRBV27,TRBJ1-1,-,TGTGCCAGCAGTTTCATGGGGGGCGGAAACACTGAAGCTTTCTTT,CASSFMGGGNTEAFF
TRBD1,TRBV19,TRBJ1-5,-,TGTGCCAGTAGTAGAGAGACAGGGACTCAGCCCCAGCATTTT,CASSRETGTQPQHF
-,TRBV27,TRBJ2-3,-,TGTGCCAGCAGCCTCCTCTACGATACGCAGTATTTT,CASSLLYDTQYF
TRBD2,TRBV5-6,TRBJ2-7,-,TGTGCCAGCAGCTTCGGGACCGGGACTAGCGGGATAGTGTGGTACGAGCAGTACTTC,CASSFGTGTSGIVWYEQYF
TRBD1,TRBV30,TRBJ1-5,-,TGTGCCTGGAGTTCGGGGACAGGTAATCAGCCCCAGCATTTT,CAWSSGTGNQPQHF
TRBD2,TRBV5-1,TRBJ2-3,-,TGCGCCAGCAGCAGGACCGGGACTAGCGGGTCGGGGGATACGCAGTATTTT,CASSRTGTSGSGDTQYF
TRBD2,TRBV14,TRBJ2-2,-,TGTGCCAGCAGCCAACGAGGGACTAGCGGGATTTCCGGGGAGCTGTTTTTT,CASSQRGTSGISGELFF
-,TRBV18,TRBJ2-1,medium-sized,TGTGCCAGCTCACCGGCTTGGGGGAGCTCTTCAAATGAGCAGTTCTTC,CASSPAWGSSSNEQFF
-,TRBV19,TRBJ1-5,-,TGTGCCAGTAGATCAAGGGAGGGCGGGGGAATTGGCAATCAGCCCCAGCATTTT,CASRSREGGGIGNQPQHF
TRBD1,TRBV19,TRBJ1-4,-,TGTGCCAGTCAAATTCCGGGACAGGGGGGTGAAAAACTGTTTTTT,CASQIPGQGGEKLFF